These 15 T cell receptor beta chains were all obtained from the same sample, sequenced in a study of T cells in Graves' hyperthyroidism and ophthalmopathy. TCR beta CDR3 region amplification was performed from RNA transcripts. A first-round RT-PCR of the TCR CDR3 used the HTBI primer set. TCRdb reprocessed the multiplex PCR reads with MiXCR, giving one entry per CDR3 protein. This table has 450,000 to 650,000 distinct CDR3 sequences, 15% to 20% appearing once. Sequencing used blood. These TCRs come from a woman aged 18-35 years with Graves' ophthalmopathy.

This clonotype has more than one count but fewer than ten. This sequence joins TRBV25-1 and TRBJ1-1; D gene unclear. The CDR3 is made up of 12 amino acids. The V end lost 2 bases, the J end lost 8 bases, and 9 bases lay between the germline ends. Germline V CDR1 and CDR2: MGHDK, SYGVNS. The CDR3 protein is CASSEGEEEAFF. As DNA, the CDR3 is TGTGCCAGCAGTGAAGGGGAGGAGGAAGCTTTCTTT.

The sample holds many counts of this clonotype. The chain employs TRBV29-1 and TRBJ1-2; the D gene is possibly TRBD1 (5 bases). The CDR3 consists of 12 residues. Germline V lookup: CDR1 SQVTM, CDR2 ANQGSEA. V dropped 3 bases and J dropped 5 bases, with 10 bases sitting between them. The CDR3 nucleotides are TGCAGCGTTGAGGGGCTGGGGTATGGCTACACCTTC. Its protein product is CSVEGLGYGYTF.

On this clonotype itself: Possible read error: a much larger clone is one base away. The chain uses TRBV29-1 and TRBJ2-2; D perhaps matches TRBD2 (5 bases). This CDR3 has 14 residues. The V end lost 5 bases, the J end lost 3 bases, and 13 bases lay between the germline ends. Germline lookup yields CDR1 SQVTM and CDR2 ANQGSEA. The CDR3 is CSVREGLDTGELFF. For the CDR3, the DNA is TGCAGCGTTAGAGAGGGCTTGGACACCGGGGAGCTGTTTTTT.

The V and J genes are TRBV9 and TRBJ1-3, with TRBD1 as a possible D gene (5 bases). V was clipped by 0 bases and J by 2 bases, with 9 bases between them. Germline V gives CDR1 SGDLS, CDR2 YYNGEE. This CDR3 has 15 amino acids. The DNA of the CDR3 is TGTGCCAGCAGCGTAGGGGGGTCTGCTGGAAACACCATATATTTT. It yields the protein CASSVGGSAGNTIYF.

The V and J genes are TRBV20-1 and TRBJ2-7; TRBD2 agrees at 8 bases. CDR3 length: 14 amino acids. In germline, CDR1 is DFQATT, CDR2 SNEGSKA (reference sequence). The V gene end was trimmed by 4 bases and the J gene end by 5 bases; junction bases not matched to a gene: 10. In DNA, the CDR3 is TGCAGTGCTACAGGGCGGACTAGCAGCGACGAGCAGTACTTC. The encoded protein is CSATGRTSSDEQYF.

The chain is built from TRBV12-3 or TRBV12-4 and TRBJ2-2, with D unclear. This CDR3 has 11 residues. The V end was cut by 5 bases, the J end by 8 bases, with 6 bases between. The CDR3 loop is CASSASGELFF. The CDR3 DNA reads TGTGCCAGCAGTGCATCAGGGGAGCTGTTTTTT.

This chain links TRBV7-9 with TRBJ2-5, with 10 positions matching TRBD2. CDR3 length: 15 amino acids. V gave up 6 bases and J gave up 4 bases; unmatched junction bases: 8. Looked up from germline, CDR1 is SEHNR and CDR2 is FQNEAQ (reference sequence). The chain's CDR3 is CASRALAGAGETQYF. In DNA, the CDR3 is TGTGCCAGCAGAGCTCTAGCGGGGGCAGGAGAGACCCAGTACTTC.

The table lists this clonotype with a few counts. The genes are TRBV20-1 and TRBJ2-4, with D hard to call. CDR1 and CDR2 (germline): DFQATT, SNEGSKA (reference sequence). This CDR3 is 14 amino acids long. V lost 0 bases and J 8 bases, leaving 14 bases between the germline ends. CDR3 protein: CSARESDGGDIQYF. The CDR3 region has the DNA TGCAGTGCTAGAGAATCTGACGGCGGCGACATTCAGTACTTC.

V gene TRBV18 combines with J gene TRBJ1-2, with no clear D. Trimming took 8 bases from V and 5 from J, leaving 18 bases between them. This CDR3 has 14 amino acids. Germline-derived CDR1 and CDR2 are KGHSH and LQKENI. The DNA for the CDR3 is TGTGCCAGCCGAGGCGGGTCAACCGGATATGGCTACACCTTC. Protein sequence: CASRGGSTGYGYTF.

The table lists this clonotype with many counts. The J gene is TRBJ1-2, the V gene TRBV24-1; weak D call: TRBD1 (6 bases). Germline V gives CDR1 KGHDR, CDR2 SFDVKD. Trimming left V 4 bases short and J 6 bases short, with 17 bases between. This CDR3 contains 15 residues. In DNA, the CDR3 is TGTGCCACCAGTGACCCCGGACAGATACACAATGGCTACACCTTC. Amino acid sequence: CATSDPGQIHNGYTF.

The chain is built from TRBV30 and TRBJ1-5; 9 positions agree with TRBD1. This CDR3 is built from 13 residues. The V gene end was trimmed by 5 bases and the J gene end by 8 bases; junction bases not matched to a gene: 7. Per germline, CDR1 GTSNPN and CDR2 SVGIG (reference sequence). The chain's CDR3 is CAWGADRGKPQHF. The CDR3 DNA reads TGTGCCTGGGGTGCCGACAGGGGGAAGCCCCAGCATTTT.

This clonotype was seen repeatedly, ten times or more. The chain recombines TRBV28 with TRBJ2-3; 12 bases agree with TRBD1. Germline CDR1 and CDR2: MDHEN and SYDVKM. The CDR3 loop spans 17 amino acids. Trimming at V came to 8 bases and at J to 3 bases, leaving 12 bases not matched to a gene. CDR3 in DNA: TGTGCCAGCGAGACCCGGGACAGGGGGCGGAGGACAGATACGCAGTATTTT. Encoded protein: CASETRDRGRRTDTQYF.

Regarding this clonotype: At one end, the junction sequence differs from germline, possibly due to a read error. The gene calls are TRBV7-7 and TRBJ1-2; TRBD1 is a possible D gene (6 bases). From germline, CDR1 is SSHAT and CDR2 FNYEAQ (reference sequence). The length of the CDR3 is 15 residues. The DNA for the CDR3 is TGTGCTAGCAGCTTAGCATTACAGGGAACGAATGGCTACACCTTC. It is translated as CASSLALQGTNGYTF.

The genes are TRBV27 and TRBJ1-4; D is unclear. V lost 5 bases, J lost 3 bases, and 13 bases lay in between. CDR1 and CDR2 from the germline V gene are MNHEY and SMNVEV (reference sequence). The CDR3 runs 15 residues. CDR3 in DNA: TGTGCCAGCAGTCCGCAGACTGGAGCTAATGAAAAACTGTTTTTT. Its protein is CASSPQTGANEKLFF.

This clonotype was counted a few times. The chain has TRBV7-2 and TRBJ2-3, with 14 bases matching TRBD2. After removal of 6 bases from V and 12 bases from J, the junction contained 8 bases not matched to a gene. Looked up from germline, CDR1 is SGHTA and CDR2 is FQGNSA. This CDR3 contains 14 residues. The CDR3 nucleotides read TGTGCCAGCAGAGGGACTAGCGGGAGAGTATCTCAGTATTTT. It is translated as CASRGTSGRVSQYF.